These 26 T cell receptor beta chains came from one sample sequenced in a study of blood T cell repertoires in COVID-19. This table comes from immunoSEQ multiplex PCR, and its TCRdb copy is limited to in-frame clones, with some not included. The sample shows 350,000 to 450,000 clones, more than 70% of them seen only once. The sequenced material came from PBMCs or T cells enriched from blood (not recorded which). Receptor source: a woman between 18 and 30 years old who had been exposed to COVID-19.

The CDR3 spells CASSEGATTSTDTQYF. The CDR3, as DNA: TGTGCCAGCAGTGAAGGGGCCACCACTAGCACAGATACGCAGTATTTT. The chain combines TRBV27 with TRBJ2-3, with D perhaps matching TRBD1 (5 bases). Germline CDR1 and CDR2: MNHEY and SMNVEV (reference sequence). Trimming cost V 5 bases and J 0 bases, with 15 bases left between them. This CDR3 region has 16 residues.

The V gene is TRBV11-3, the J gene TRBJ2-5; the match to TRBD1 covers 8 bases. This CDR3 is built from 14 residues. CDR1 is SGHNT, CDR2 YENEEA, per germline. V gave up 2 bases and J gave up 5 bases; unmatched junction bases: 4. CDR3 in amino acids: CASSLQGADETQYF. The CDR3 region has the DNA TGTGCCAGCAGCTTACAGGGGGCGGACGAGACCCAGTACTTC.

The gene calls are TRBV5-1 and TRBJ1-1; D call uncertain. V was clipped by 6 bases and J by 1 base, with 10 bases between them. The CDR3 is 13 amino acids. In germline, CDR1 is SGHRS, CDR2 YFSETQ. CDR3 protein: CASMGVTNTEAFF. CDR3 bases: TGCGCCAGCATGGGCGTGACGAACACTGAAGCTTTCTTT.

The chain links TRBV7-2 to TRBJ2-2; D is uncertain. Trimming stripped 5 bases from V and 1 base from J, with 8 bases between. Germline values: CDR1 SGHTA, CDR2 FQGNSA. The CDR3 totals 14 residues. As DNA, the CDR3 is TGTGCCAGCAGCCTATATTGGAACACCGGGGAGCTGTTTTTT. The encoded protein is CASSLYWNTGELFF.

This clone was seen just once. The V call is TRBV5-6, the J call TRBJ1-4; D is perhaps TRBD1 (6 bases). V was trimmed by 3 bases and J by 7 bases, leaving 13 bases between them. CDR1 SGHDT and CDR2 YYEEEE come from the germline V gene. The CDR3 loop spans 14 amino acids. CDR3 sequence (DNA): TGTGCCAGCAGCTCTCCAGGGGAATTTGAAAAACTGTTTTTT. It is translated as CASSSPGEFEKLFF.

The chain is built from TRBV7-3 and TRBJ1-1; D is undetermined. The CDR3 loop spans 16 amino acids. Germline V gene lookup returns CDR1 SGHTA and CDR2 FQGTGA. V was trimmed by 4 bases and J by 0 bases, leaving 15 bases between them. This CDR3 is CASSSSFTELNTEAFF. In nucleotides, the CDR3 is TGTGCCAGCAGCTCCAGTTTTACAGAGCTGAACACTGAAGCTTTCTTT.

This clone has just one count. The J gene is TRBJ2-1, the V gene TRBV9; 11 bases map to TRBD1. The CDR3 loop spans 16 amino acids. Unmatched junction bases numbered 6, after V lost 0 bases and J lost 7 bases. Germline V lookup: CDR1 SGDLS, CDR2 YYNGEE. DNA for the CDR3: TGTGCCAGCAGCGTAGGAGGACAGGGGGCGCGTAATGAGCAGTTCTTC. This codes for CASSVGGQGARNEQFF. Full variable domain (outside the CDR3, taken from reference TRBV9 and TRBJ2-1): DSGVTQTPKHLITATGQRVTLRCSPRSGDLSVYWYQQSLDQGLQFLIQYYNGEERAKGNILERFSAQQFPDLHSELNLSSLELGDSALYFCASSVGGQGARNEQFFGPGTRLTVL.

The V gene is TRBV6-5, the J gene TRBJ1-2, with a possible D match to TRBD1 (5 bases). V lost 0 bases to trimming and J lost 7 bases, with 12 bases between them. Germline loops: CDR1 MNHEY, CDR2 SVGAGI. CDR3 size: 14 residues. CDR3 bases: TGTGCCAGCAGTTACTCTTGGCAGGGTGGTGGCTACACCTTC. Its translation is CASSYSWQGGGYTF.

This chain joins TRBV28 and TRBJ2-3, with D possibly TRBD2 on 7 matching bases. Germline V gene lookup returns CDR1 MDHEN and CDR2 SYDVKM. This CDR3 has 14 amino acids. V dropped 6 bases and J dropped 1 base, with 11 bases sitting between them. The CDR3: CASRKGGGTDTQYF. CDR3 coding DNA: TGTGCCAGCAGAAAAGGGGGGGGCACAGATACGCAGTATTTT.

CDR3 nucleotide sequence: TGTGCCAGCAGCTTGGGCAGTACAGGGTGGGGTGAAAAACTGTTTTTT. This translates into CASSLGSTGWGEKLFF. V gene TRBV7-6 combines with J gene TRBJ1-4; tentatively, D is TRBD1 (6 bases). Per the germline V gene, CDR1 is SGHVS and CDR2 is FNYEAQ. CDR3 length: 16 amino acids. Trimming left V 3 bases short and J 7 bases short, with 18 bases between.

This clone was recorded a few times. The V gene is TRBV9, the J gene TRBJ1-1, with 10 bases fitting TRBD1. This CDR3 comprises 15 residues. J gave up 3 bases and V 5 bases, and 7 bases lay outside the gene matches. CDR1 SGDLS and CDR2 YYNGEE come from the germline V gene. CDR3 region: CASSEPGTGDTEAFF. CDR3 bases: TGTGCCAGCAGTGAACCAGGGACAGGGGACACTGAAGCTTTCTTT.

The chain recombines TRBV24-1 with TRBJ1-2; a possible D gene is TRBD1 (5 bases). The CDR3 extends over 13 amino acids. Germline V lookup: CDR1 KGHDR, CDR2 SFDVKD. Trimming took off 0 bases at V and 8 bases at J, with 9 bases between the two ends. The CDR3 spells CATSDLGAGGYTF. CDR3 coding DNA: TGTGCCACCAGTGATTTGGGGGCTGGAGGCTACACCTTC.

The V call is TRBV14, the J call TRBJ1-6, with D hard to call. Germline-derived CDR1 and CDR2 are SGHDN and FVKESK. The germline V and J ends were trimmed by 4 bases and 5 bases, with 9 bases remaining between them. The CDR3 has 14 residues. The CDR3 nucleotides read TGTGCCAGCAGCCGGTCCGGGGATAATTCACCCCTCCACTTT. Translated, it gives CASSRSGDNSPLHF. The complete variable domain, with remaining parts taken from reference TRBV14 and TRBJ1-6, reads EAGVTQFPSHSVIEKGQTVTLRCDPISGHDNLYWYRRVMGKEIKFLLHFVKESKQDESGMPNNRFLAERTGGTYSTLKVQPAELEDSGVYFCASSRSGDNSPLHFGNGTRLTVT.

V is TRBV6-5 and J is TRBJ1-3; D call uncertain. Trimming pared 6 bases from V and 0 bases from J, leaving 9 bases between. The CDR3 is made up of 14 amino acids. Germline CDR1 MNHEY, CDR2 SVGAGI. CDR3 region: CASSWRGSGNTIYF. CDR3 in DNA: TGTGCCAGCAGCTGGCGGGGCTCTGGAAACACCATATATTTT.

This chain uses TRBV6-2 or TRBV6-3 with TRBJ2-1; D is undetermined. V was pared by 5 bases and J by 6 bases, with 8 bases between. The germline V gene has CDR1 MNHEY and CDR2 SVGEGT. The CDR3 totals 12 residues. The CDR3 coding sequence is TGTGCCAGCAGTCCCCCCGGCAATGAGCAGTTCTTC. Its protein product is CASSPPGNEQFF.

V usage is TRBV7-9 and J usage is TRBJ2-1; possibly TRBD2 for D (5 bases). The germline gives CDR1 SEHNR, CDR2 FQNEAQ (reference sequence). The V gene lost 5 bases and the J gene lost 8 bases, with 13 bases spanning the gap. The CDR3 length is 13 residues. This CDR3 is CASSLEASYEQFF. CDR3 coding DNA: TGTGCCAGCAGCCTGGAGGCTAGTTATGAGCAGTTCTTC.

The CDR3 is CASSLWGGSMGYNEQFF. The CDR3 nucleotides are TGTGCCAGCAGTTTATGGGGCGGGAGTATGGGCTACAATGAGCAGTTCTTC. The chain links TRBV28 to TRBJ2-1; 7 nucleotides line up with TRBD2. This CDR3 is built from 17 residues. Losses at the gene ends were 0 bases for V and 3 bases for J; bases not matched to a gene: 8. Germline CDR1 MDHEN, CDR2 SYDVKM.

This chain connects TRBV19 to TRBJ2-3, with 8 positions matching TRBD2. With 4 bases clipped from V and 1 base from J, the junction kept 4 bases outside the gene matches. The CDR3 spans 15 residues. In germline, CDR1 is LNHDA, CDR2 SQIVND (reference sequence). In DNA, the CDR3 is TGTGCCAGTAGTAAAGGACTAGCTGGCACAGATACGCAGTATTTT. Translation gives CASSKGLAGTDTQYF.

V usage is TRBV29-1 and J usage is TRBJ2-1, with 7 nucleotides matching TRBD1. CDR3 length equals 11 residues. V trimming: 4 bases; J trimming: 8 bases; junction bases outside the gene matches: 2. Looked up from germline, CDR1 is SQVTM and CDR2 is ANQGSEA. As DNA, the CDR3 is TGCAGCGTTGGACAGGGCCATGAGCAGTTCTTC. Protein: CSVGQGHEQFF.

The rearrangement uses TRBV7-6 and TRBJ2-1; 7 nucleotides align to TRBD1. This CDR3 contains 16 residues. CDR1 and CDR2 (germline): SGHVS, FNYEAQ. The V segment lost 5 bases and the J segment 3 bases; nucleotides outside the gene matches: 10. CDR3 coding DNA: TGTGCCAGCAGCCCCCATCCAGGGGGAAGCTACAATGAGCAGTTCTTC. It translates to CASSPHPGGSYNEQFF.

The V gene is TRBV9, the J gene TRBJ1-2; the D is unclear. This CDR3 contains 14 residues. Germline CDR1 and CDR2: SGDLS and YYNGEE. Trimming removed 0 bases at V and 2 bases at J, with 8 bases between. CDR3 region: CASSVALENYGYTF. As DNA, the CDR3 is TGTGCCAGCAGCGTAGCTCTCGAGAACTATGGCTACACCTTC.

This chain uses TRBV10-3 with TRBJ2-7; possibly TRBD1 for D (6 bases). CDR1 is ENHRY, CDR2 SYGVKD, per germline. V lost 4 bases to trimming and J lost 2 bases, with 9 bases between them. CDR3 length: 13 amino acids. CDR3 nucleotide sequence: TGTGCCATCAGTGCGGGACATCCCTACGAGCAGTACTTC. Encoded protein: CAISAGHPYEQYF.

This clone came up once. The rearrangement joins TRBV27 to TRBJ2-1; 9 bases line up with TRBD1. CDR1 and CDR2 from the germline V gene are MNHEY and SMNVEV (reference sequence). The V and J ends lost 3 bases and 2 bases, in that order; junction bases with no gene match: 5. CDR3 length: 16 amino acids. The CDR3 DNA follows: TGTGCCAGCAGTTTCCCCGGGACAGGGACCTACAATGAGCAGTTCTTC. Translation gives CASSFPGTGTYNEQFF.

The sample holds one count of this clone. The DNA for the CDR3 is TGTGCCAGCAGTAACCGGACAGGTTATGGCTACACCTTC. It encodes CASSNRTGYGYTF. This chain uses TRBV6-5 with TRBJ1-2; 7 bases are shared with TRBD1. The CDR3 runs 13 residues. Germline V gene data show CDR1 as MNHEY and CDR2 as SVGAGI. Trimming at V came to 5 bases and at J to 5 bases, leaving 5 bases not matched to a gene.

Only one count was recorded for this clone. The chain is built from TRBV9 and TRBJ1-1, with D possibly matching TRBD1 (5 bases). This CDR3 is 13 amino acids long. The V gene lost 1 base and the J gene lost 8 bases, with 12 bases spanning the gap. The germline V gene has CDR1 SGDLS and CDR2 YYNGEE. CDR3 amino acids: CASSVSGLGEAFF. Here the CDR3 DNA reads TGTGCCAGCAGCGTATCAGGGCTGGGGGAAGCTTTCTTT.

The chain links TRBV23-1 to TRBJ2-7, with D possibly matching TRBD1 (6 bases). TRBV23-1 is filed as an ORF, its function uncertain. The CDR3 contains 13 residues. Trimming cost V 3 bases and J 2 bases, with 8 bases left between them. CDR3 sequence (DNA): TGCGCCAGCAGTCAGACAGGCCCCTACGAGCAGTACTTC. Its protein is CASSQTGPYEQYF.